This T cell receptor (beta chain) was sequenced for a study of T cell repertoires in cytomegalovirus infection. Study as a whole: Public TCR beta signatures provided an indication of both CMV infection and a matching HLA type.

MiXCR, applied by TCRdb to the reads, yields one record per CDR3 protein. The data show about 58,000 distinct CDR3 sequences, around a fifth seen once. This clonotype showed up just a few times. The antigen remains unidentified. Overall study results and limits: Frequencies of public TCR beta families were cumulated, and this identified carriers of CMV plus the relevant HLA. CMV-specific TCR beta clonotypes restricted by HLA-C dominated the ex vivo response.

The CDR3 is 16 residues long. CDR1 is SGHTA, CDR2 FQGNSA, per germline. V dropped 2 bases and J dropped 5; count of bases not matched to a gene: 7. The material sequenced was CD8+ T cells from cultured PBMCs, taken from culture after CMV antigen stimulation. J is TRBJ2-3 and V is TRBV7-2, with TRBD2 identical over 10 bases. The sequence was obtained from a human donor in good health (CMV status not recorded). Some clones in this sample may be carry-over from other donors' samples. The CDR3 coding sequence is TGTGCCAGCAGCTTAACTAGCGGGATCGAAGTAGATACGCAGTATTTT. Protein: CASSLTSGIEVDTQYF.